This TCR beta chain appears in the sequencing data of a study of blood T cell repertoires in COVID-19. Overall study context: Samples taken during acute and convalescent COVID-19 were collected in the United States, Italy and Spain.

Germline assignment: CDR1 MNHEY and CDR2 SMNVEV (reference sequence). V was clipped by 2 bases and J by 2 bases; unmatched bases: 5. This CDR3 has 15 amino acids. The data were produced by immunoSEQ multiplex PCR, yet TCRdb's version contains in-frame clones alone and is incomplete. The sample shows approximately 100,000 clones, 80% of them seen only once. This chain uses TRBV27 with TRBJ2-7, with 8 bases identical to TRBD1. Material: peripheral blood. The clonotype originates from a human donor in a cohort sampled during active or convalescent COVID-19. In DNA, the CDR3 is TGTGCCAGCAGTTTAAAGACAGGGGCTACCTACGAGCAGTACTTC. This codes for CASSLKTGATYEQYF.